This record looks at one TCR beta chain sequence and its context. Its antigen is as yet unknown. Generated by immunoSEQ multiplex PCR, the TCRdb table keeps only in-frame clones and is missing some. The sample lists over 80,000 clones, roughly 89% occurring once. This sample is part of a study of graft-versus-host responses after intestinal transplantation. Looking at the study overall: Multivisceral, liver-intestinal, or isolated intestinal grafts were transplanted into recipients. Tacrolimus plus steroids were given to all recipients for approximately three years, preceded by anti-thymocyte globulin induction. Study observations and caveats: GvH clones were identified in recipient marrow, with some first appearing in ileum or blood.

J gave up 8 bases and V 1 base, and 6 bases lay outside the gene matches. CDR1 is LGHNA and CDR2 is YNFKEQ in the germline V gene. CDR3 length equals 14 residues. The receptor's source is a human donor who was the organ donor for an intestinal transplant. Here the sequenced sample was unstimulated CD4+ T cells sorted from spleen or lymph node cells, taken before transplant. The rearrangement uses TRBV4-2 and TRBJ1-2; 8 nucleotides line up with TRBD1. CDR3 in DNA: TGTGCCAGCAGCCAAGGGACAGGGTGGAACGGCTACACCTTC. Amino acids: CASSQGTGWNGYTF.